A single sample is the source of the 31 T cell receptor beta chains below, sequenced in a study of cytomegalovirus exposure and HLA in healthy donors. 60 Vbeta and 13 Jbeta primers were used in PCR. Method: immunoSEQ multiplex PCR; TCRdb's copy keeps in-frame clones and lacks some. The table has around 210,000 clones, around 79% seen once. Sample: PBMCs. Receptors originate from a male donor in good health and CMV-seropositive.

The CDR3 nucleotides are TGTGCCAGCAGCTTAACGCCTATAGAGCGGAACACAGATACGCAGTATTTT. Residues: CASSLTPIERNTDTQYF. The chain has TRBV7-3 and TRBJ2-3; TRBD2 is a possible D gene (5 bases). V shed 0 bases and J shed 2 bases, with 15 bases lying between them. Germline V gene data show CDR1 as SGHTA and CDR2 as FQGTGA. The CDR3 has 17 amino acids.

In its sample, this clone was seen a few times. This sequence joins TRBV7-8 and TRBJ1-2; 7 nucleotides line up with TRBD1. Germline V lookup: CDR1 SGHVS, CDR2 FQNEAQ. CDR3 length equals 14 residues. J gave up 7 bases and V 5 bases, and 10 bases lay outside the gene matches. The CDR3 sequence is CASSLRQGSGGYTF. DNA for the CDR3: TGTGCCAGCAGCCTACGACAGGGATCAGGTGGCTACACCTTC.

This chain's CDR3 is CSGTEANEQFF. The CDR3 coding sequence is TGCAGTGGGACGGAGGCCAATGAGCAGTTCTTC. The chain uses TRBV20-1 and TRBJ2-1, with D maybe TRBD2 (5 bases). The V end was cut by 7 bases, the J end by 6 bases, with 10 bases between. Germline CDR1 and CDR2: DFQATT and SNEGSKA (reference sequence). The CDR3 runs to 11 residues.

This sequence joins TRBV7-9 and TRBJ1-1, with D possibly TRBD1 on 5 matching bases. V was pared by 0 bases and J by 6 bases, with 11 bases between. Per germline, CDR1 SEHNR and CDR2 FQNEAQ (reference sequence). The CDR3 has 14 residues. The CDR3 nucleotides read TGTGCCAGCAGCTTAGCCGGGACTAGGGCTGAAGCTTTCTTT. Translation gives CASSLAGTRAEAFF.

The genes are TRBV7-9 and TRBJ2-5; TRBD1 matches at 10 bases. CDR1 SEHNR and CDR2 FQNEAQ come from the germline V gene (reference sequence). Trimming cost V 5 bases and J 5 bases; bases outside gene matches: 5. CDR3 length: 14 amino acids. DNA of the CDR3: TGTGCCAGCAGCCCGACAGGGGGCGGGGAGACCCAGTACTTC. Translated: CASSPTGGGETQYF.

The chain employs TRBV6-5 and TRBJ2-5; D possibly corresponds to TRBD1 (7 bases). The CDR3 is 14 residues long. Germline V gene data show CDR1 as MNHEY and CDR2 as SVGAGI. Trimming took off 3 bases at V and 7 bases at J, with 15 bases between the two ends. The CDR3 DNA reads TGTGCCAGCAGTTATGGTGGGCAGGGGGGGACCCAGTACTTC. Its translation: CASSYGGQGGTQYF.

The DNA for the CDR3 is TGTGCCACATCGGTCACGGGCGGGCTCCTCCAAGAGACCCAGTACTTC. This translates into CATSVTGGLLQETQYF. The chain is built from TRBV7-9 and TRBJ2-5; D perhaps matches TRBD2 (5 bases). CDR1 and CDR2 from the germline V gene are SEHNR and FQNEAQ (reference sequence). The CDR3 has 16 amino acids. Trimming took 10 bases from V and 1 from J, leaving 22 bases between them.

The rearrangement joins TRBV7-2 to TRBJ2-2, with D uncertain. In germline, CDR1 is SGHTA, CDR2 FQGNSA. This CDR3 region has 12 residues. The V end was cut by 5 bases, the J end by 9 bases, with 10 bases between. CDR3 DNA sequence: TGTGCCAGCAGCCCACAGACCCGGGAGCTGTTTTTT. Residues: CASSPQTRELFF.

V and J are TRBV6-1 and TRBJ2-3, with a tentative D call TRBD1 (6 bases). Germline V CDR1 and CDR2: MNHNS, SASEGT. The CDR3 covers 12 residues. Trimming left V 6 bases short and J 5 bases short, with 9 bases between. This chain's CDR3 is CASSSQGDTQYF. In nucleotides, the CDR3 is TGTGCCAGCAGCTCACAGGGAGATACGCAGTATTTT.

This chain links TRBV4-3 with TRBJ2-4; D is ambiguous. The CDR3 contains 18 residues. V was clipped by 0 bases and J by 4 bases, with 19 bases between them. Germline V gene sequence: CDR1 LGHNA, CDR2 YSLEER. CDR3 coding DNA: TGCGCCAGCAGCCAAGACCTTAATTTTCCCCAGACAAAAAACATTCAGTACTTC. This gives the protein CASSQDLNFPQTKNIQYF.

The gene calls are TRBV6-5 and TRBJ2-7, with 7 bases fitting TRBD1. The junction had 9 bases not matched to a gene; V was cut back by 4 bases and J by 6 bases. The CDR3 is 14 residues long. From germline, CDR1 is MNHEY and CDR2 SVGAGI. CDR3 nucleotide sequence: TGTGCCAGCAGTTTTTCAGGGGGAAACGGCGAGCAGTACTTC. This gives the protein CASSFSGGNGEQYF.

This clone showed up just once. The chain recombines TRBV10-3 with TRBJ1-1; TRBD1 matches at 9 bases. Germline V gene data show CDR1 as ENHRY and CDR2 as SYGVKD. Trimming at V came to 6 bases and at J to 4 bases, leaving 6 bases not matched to a gene. The CDR3 extends over 14 amino acids. The CDR3 DNA follows: TGTGCCATCAGGGACAGGGGAACGGGCACTGAAGCTTTCTTT. It encodes CAIRDRGTGTEAFF.

This clone was recorded once. This sequence joins TRBV19 and TRBJ2-5; 8 bases fit TRBD2. CDR3 length: 15 residues. Germline assignment: CDR1 LNHDA and CDR2 SQIVND (reference sequence). J lost 5 bases, V lost 1 base, and 6 bases had no gene match. CDR3 amino acids: CASSIAGGRGETQYF. The CDR3 DNA sequence: TGTGCCAGTAGTATAGCGGGGGGGCGCGGGGAGACCCAGTACTTC. The variable domain in full, completed from reference TRBV19 and TRBJ2-5, reads DGGITQSPKYLFRKEGQNVTLSCEQNLNHDAMYWYRQDPGQGLRLIYYSQIVNDFQKGDIAEGYSVSREKKESFPLTVTSAQKNPTAFYLCASSIAGGRGETQYFGPGTRLLVL.

This clone was seen a few times. V is TRBV6-1 and J is TRBJ2-3; possibly TRBD2 for D (7 bases). The CDR3 runs 13 residues. Trimming left V 11 bases short and J 0 bases short, with 12 bases between. Germline V gives CDR1 MNHNS, CDR2 SASEGT. The CDR3 sequence: CAGEGGSTDTQYF. The CDR3 bases are TGTGCCGGCGAGGGGGGGAGCACAGATACGCAGTATTTT.

The chain recombines TRBV5-4 with TRBJ2-3, with no clear D. V was clipped by 0 bases and J by 0 bases, with 14 bases between them. The germline gives CDR1 SGHNT, CDR2 YYREEE (reference sequence). There are 17 residues in the CDR3. The CDR3 sequence is CASSLDPLRPSTDTQYF. CDR3 nucleotide sequence: TGTGCCAGCAGCTTGGATCCTCTGCGCCCCAGCACAGATACGCAGTATTTT.

This clone was counted only a few times. The chain couples TRBV21-1 to TRBJ1-2. TRBV21-1 is labeled a pseudogene. This CDR3 comprises 16 residues. The CDR3 DNA reads as TGTGCCAGCAGCAACCTTCCCGGGACTCCTAACTATGGCTACACCTTC. It is translated as CASSNLPGTPNYGYTF.

V is TRBV12-2 and J is TRBJ2-3; the table gives TRBD2 as D, unverified against the DNA. TRBV12-2 is given as a pseudogene. The CDR3 contains 20 residues. The CDR3 coding sequence is TGTGCAAGTCGCTTGGGCCTCGGGCTAGCGGGGGAGTCTAGCACAGATACGCAGTATTTT. It is translated as CASRLGLGLAGESSTDTQYF.

This clone was seen only a few times. This rearrangement joins TRBV19 to TRBJ1-5, with 7 bases matching TRBD1. After removal of 5 bases from V and 7 bases from J, the junction contained 11 bases not matched to a gene. Germline loops: CDR1 LNHDA, CDR2 SQIVND (reference sequence). The CDR3 runs to 15 residues. The CDR3 DNA sequence: TGTGCCAGTAGTCAACGGACAGGATTTAGGCAGCCCCAGCATTTT. Translated, it gives CASSQRTGFRQPQHF. Complete variable domain (other parts from reference TRBV19 and TRBJ1-5): DGGITQSPKYLFRKEGQNVTLSCEQNLNHDAMYWYRQDPGQGLRLIYYSQIVNDFQKGDIAEGYSVSREKKESFPLTVTSAQKNPTAFYLCASSQRTGFRQPQHFGDGTRLSIL.

This clone was observed a few times. The V and J genes are TRBV19 and TRBJ1-1; TRBD1 is a possible D gene (5 bases). CDR1 LNHDA and CDR2 SQIVND come from the germline V gene (reference sequence). Trimming stripped 0 bases from V and 1 base from J, with 9 bases between. This CDR3 is built from 15 residues. The CDR3 DNA reads as TGTGCCAGTAGTATAGATTATAGGGGGAACACTGAAGCTTTCTTT. As protein: CASSIDYRGNTEAFF. Complete variable domain (other parts from reference TRBV19 and TRBJ1-1): DGGITQSPKYLFRKEGQNVTLSCEQNLNHDAMYWYRQDPGQGLRLIYYSQIVNDFQKGDIAEGYSVSREKKESFPLTVTSAQKNPTAFYLCASSIDYRGNTEAFFGQGTRLTVV.

V gene TRBV4-1 combines with J gene TRBJ2-5; a weak D match, TRBD2 (5 bases). The CDR3 consists of 15 residues. From germline, CDR1 is MGHRA and CDR2 YSYEKL. V was trimmed by 0 bases and J by 2 bases, leaving 10 bases between them. The CDR3 here is CASSQEGSGQETQYF. The DNA of the CDR3 is TGCGCCAGCAGCCAAGAGGGAAGCGGACAAGAGACCCAGTACTTC.

The rearrangement links TRBV5-6 to TRBJ1-4; 8 positions agree with TRBD1. Germline loops: CDR1 SGHDT, CDR2 YYEEEE. The CDR3 is 16 residues long. The J segment lost 3 bases and the V segment lost 3 bases, leaving 7 bases of the junction unmatched. This CDR3 reads CASSSGQGGPNEKLFF. The CDR3 DNA reads TGTGCCAGCAGCTCAGGACAGGGTGGGCCTAATGAAAAACTGTTTTTT.

The chain couples TRBV28 to TRBJ1-2; possibly TRBD1 for D (5 bases). Germline assignment: CDR1 MDHEN and CDR2 SYDVKM. V was trimmed by 7 bases and J by 4 bases, leaving 28 bases between them. The length of the CDR3 is 18 residues. The CDR3 sequence is CASIALNTNDGGGYGYTF. DNA for the CDR3: TGTGCCAGCATCGCCCTCAACACAAATGACGGGGGGGGCTATGGCTACACCTTC.

The V call is TRBV4-2, the J call TRBJ2-5; 9 nucleotides agree with TRBD2. Germline CDR1 is LGHNA and CDR2 is YNFKEQ. With 4 bases clipped from V and 5 bases from J, the junction kept 14 bases outside the gene matches. This CDR3 spans 17 amino acids. The CDR3 protein is CASSRDLAGSNEETQYF. The CDR3 DNA sequence: TGTGCCAGCAGCCGTGACCTAGCGGGGTCAAATGAGGAGACCCAGTACTTC.

There are a few counts of this clone. The chain recombines TRBV4-2 with TRBJ1-4; D is unclear. V was clipped by 1 base and J by 8 bases, with 11 bases between them. The CDR3 sequence is 14 residues long. The V gene's germline CDR1 is LGHNA and CDR2 YNFKEQ. The CDR3 DNA sequence: TGTGCCAGCAGCCAAGGCTCGGGGAGGGAAAAACTGTTTTTT. The encoded protein is CASSQGSGREKLFF.

The V call is TRBV6-5, the J call TRBJ2-5; 12 positions agree with TRBD1. With 6 bases clipped from V and 6 bases from J, the junction kept 8 bases outside the gene matches. The V gene's germline CDR1 is MNHEY and CDR2 SVGAGI. The CDR3 has 15 residues. CDR3 nucleotides: TGTGCCAGCAGCCCCCGGGACAGGGGGCGGCAGACCCAGTACTTC. It yields the protein CASSPRDRGRQTQYF.

The chain joins TRBV10-3 to TRBJ1-2; 7 bases match TRBD1. Germline V gene data show CDR1 as ENHRY and CDR2 as SYGVKD. The CDR3 is made up of 16 amino acids. With V trimmed by 2 bases and J by 0 bases, 6 bases remained unmatched. In nucleotides, the CDR3 is TGTGCCATCAGTGAGCCATCAGGGGGAGCTAACTATGGCTACACCTTC. Its protein is CAISEPSGGANYGYTF.

J is TRBJ2-3 and V is TRBV9; 9 bases map to TRBD2. With 0 bases clipped from V and 7 bases from J, the junction kept 6 bases outside the gene matches. CDR1 SGDLS and CDR2 YYNGEE come from the germline V gene. This CDR3 comprises 15 residues. CDR3 residues: CASSVGGGAINTQYF. The CDR3, as DNA: TGTGCCAGCAGCGTAGGCGGGGGGGCCATAAATACGCAGTATTTT.

The rearrangement joins TRBV7-9 to TRBJ1-2, with 10 bases matching TRBD1. Per germline, CDR1 SEHNR and CDR2 FQNEAQ (reference sequence). The V gene end was trimmed by 4 bases and the J gene end by 6 bases; junction bases not matched to a gene: 5. The CDR3 has 14 residues. Here the CDR3 reads CASSSRQGADGYTF. The CDR3 nucleotides read TGTGCCAGCAGCTCCCGACAGGGGGCCGATGGCTACACCTTC.

The chain couples TRBV5-1 to TRBJ2-2; 9 bases map to TRBD1. Germline-derived CDR1 and CDR2 are SGHRS and YFSETQ. The V and J ends lost 3 bases and 3 bases, in that order; junction bases with no gene match: 12. The CDR3 contains 18 residues. The CDR3 DNA reads TGCGCCAGCAGCTCATACCCCTCGGGACAGGGTGACACCGGGGAGCTGTTTTTT. Translated: CASSSYPSGQGDTGELFF.

This clone has only one observation. J is TRBJ2-7 and V is TRBV7-3; the D is unclear. The CDR3 covers 14 residues. Between the trimmed V and J ends, which lost 2 bases and 4 bases, there was a span of 12 bases. Germline CDR1 SGHTA, CDR2 FQGTGA. CDR3 sequence: CASSLVLRVYEQYF. The CDR3 DNA follows: TGTGCCAGCAGCTTAGTCCTTCGCGTTTACGAGCAGTACTTC.

The chain combines TRBV11-1 with TRBJ1-4; the match to TRBD1 covers 9 bases. This CDR3 has 16 residues. CDR1 and CDR2 (germline): SGHAT, FQDESV (reference sequence). V trimming: 5 bases; J trimming: 8 bases; junction bases outside the gene matches: 12. DNA of the CDR3: TGTGCCAGCAGCGCCGGGACAGGGTCGGATGGGGAAAAACTGTTTTTT. Translation gives CASSAGTGSDGEKLFF.